The 7 T cell receptor beta chains reported below all come from one sample, sequenced in a study of identical twins. MiXCR was run by TCRdb on the 5' RACE reads, yielding one entry per CDR3 protein. The table has about 240,000 distinct CDR3 sequences, 7.5% seen once. This sample was shared with a second study, whose subject was yellow fever vaccine responses in identical twins.

The sample was CD8+ T cells sorted from blood. Receptor source: a woman in her late teens or twenties in good health.

A word on this clonotype: At one end, the junction sequence differs from germline, possibly due to a read error. The chain combines TRBV6-5 with TRBJ2-7; TRBD1 matches 9 bases. CDR1 MNHEY and CDR2 SVGAGI come from the germline V gene. The CDR3 spans 14 residues. The CDR3 nucleotides are TGTGCCAGCAGTTACCGGACAGGGGTGGACGAGCGGTACTTC. Translation gives CASSYRTGVDERYF.

This clonotype was observed at least ten times. The J gene is TRBJ2-3, the V gene TRBV7-9, with D possibly being TRBD2 (5 bases). Looked up from germline, CDR1 is SEHNR and CDR2 is FQNEAQ (reference sequence). V was clipped by 11 bases and J by 0 bases, with 12 bases between them. This CDR3 is built from 13 residues. As DNA, the CDR3 is TGTGCCGGAGAGACGGGAAGCACAGATACGCAGTATTTT. Amino acid sequence: CAGETGSTDTQYF. The complete variable domain, with remaining parts taken from reference TRBV7-9 and TRBJ2-3, reads DTGVSQNPRHKITKRGQNVTFRCDPISEHNRLYWYRQTLGQGPEFLTYFQNEAQLEKSRLLSDRFSAERPKGSFSTLEIQRTEQGDSAMYLCAGETGSTDTQYFGPGTRLTVL.

This clonotype was seen many times. The chain links TRBV27 to TRBJ2-7; TRBD1 matches at 10 bases. Germline CDR1 MNHEY, CDR2 SMNVEV (reference sequence). This CDR3 is built from 15 residues. Trimming removed 3 bases from V and 2 bases from J; junction bases left unmatched: 4. CDR3 sequence reads: CASSLRGQGTYEQYF. Written as DNA, the CDR3 is TGTGCCAGCAGTTTGCGGGGACAGGGGACCTACGAGCAGTACTTC.

This clonotype was seen many times. The V and J genes are TRBV11-2 and TRBJ2-1; D is ambiguous. Germline V gene data show CDR1 as SGHAT and CDR2 as FQNNGV. The CDR3 has 15 amino acids. V lost 0 bases to trimming and J lost 6 bases, with 12 bases between them. The chain's CDR3 is CASSLDGPRFNEQFF. In nucleotides, the CDR3 is TGTGCCAGCAGCTTAGATGGTCCTAGATTCAATGAGCAGTTCTTC.

At least ten counts were recorded for this clonotype. The chain's CDR3 is CSVRSSYEQYF. CDR3 nucleotides: TGCAGCGTTCGTAGCTCCTACGAGCAGTACTTC. The V gene is TRBV29-1, the J gene TRBJ2-7; D is undetermined. Looked up from germline, CDR1 is SQVTM and CDR2 is ANQGSEA. The CDR3 sequence is 11 residues long. V was clipped by 5 bases and J by 0 bases, with 5 bases between them.

This clonotype has only a few counts. This rearrangement joins TRBV28 to TRBJ2-1; D is unresolved. The V end was cut by 6 bases, the J end by 5 bases, with 8 bases between. Germline CDR1 reads MDHEN; CDR2 reads SYDVKM. CDR3 size: 12 residues. The CDR3 is CASSLSNNEQFF. The CDR3 DNA reads as TGTGCCAGCAGCCTGAGTAACAATGAGCAGTTCTTC.

This clonotype was seen a few times. The chain recombines TRBV25-1 with TRBJ1-2; 7 nucleotides match TRBD1. The V segment lost 3 bases and the J segment 2 bases; nucleotides outside the gene matches: 6. Germline V gene lookup returns CDR1 MGHDK and CDR2 SYGVNS. This CDR3 has 15 residues. CDR3 sequence reads: CASSDGDSPNYGYTF. CDR3 in DNA: TGTGCCAGCAGTGATGGGGACAGTCCAAACTATGGCTACACCTTC.